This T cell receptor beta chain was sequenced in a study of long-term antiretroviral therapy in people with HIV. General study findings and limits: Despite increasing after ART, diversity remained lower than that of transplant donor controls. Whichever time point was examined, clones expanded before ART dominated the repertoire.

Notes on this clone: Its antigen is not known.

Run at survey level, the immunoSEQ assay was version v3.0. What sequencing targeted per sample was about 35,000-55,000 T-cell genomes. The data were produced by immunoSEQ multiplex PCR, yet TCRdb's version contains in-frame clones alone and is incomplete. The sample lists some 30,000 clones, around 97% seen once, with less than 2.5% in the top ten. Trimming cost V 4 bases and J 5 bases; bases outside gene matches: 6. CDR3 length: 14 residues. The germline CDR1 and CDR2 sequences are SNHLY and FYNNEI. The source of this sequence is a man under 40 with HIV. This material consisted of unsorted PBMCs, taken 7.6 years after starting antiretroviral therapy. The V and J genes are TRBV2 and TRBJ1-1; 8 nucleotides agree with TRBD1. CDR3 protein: CASSVGQGGTEAFF. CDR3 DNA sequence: TGTGCCAGCAGTGTTGGACAGGGAGGTACTGAAGCTTTCTTT.